This T cell receptor beta chain was found in a study of blood T cell repertoires in COVID-19. Study-wide background: COVID-19 samples collected from the United States, Italy and Spain covered acute and convalescent phases. In each case, the material was cDNA or gDNA derived from T cells, B-cell-depleted T cells, or PBMCs.

In Seattle, patients joined the study during active infection and were tracked longitudinally. How the authors handled the data: Estimation of nucleated cell counts relied on the amplification of reference gene primers. Assay: immunoSEQ multiplex PCR; the TCRdb copy retains only in-frame clones and omits some. Clone size and V and J calls were adopted from that table, with D and trimming inferred from the DNA. The sample contains some 270,000 clones, around 90% of which appear only once. The CDR3 has 14 residues. Trimming shortened V by 8 bases and J by 2 bases, and 14 bases separated the two germline ends. Germline V CDR1 and CDR2: MNHEY, SVGAGI. This clone has only one observation.

Sequencing used peripheral blood. The chain has TRBV6-5 and TRBJ2-3; D perhaps matches TRBD1 (5 bases). The receptor comes from a woman between 55 and 75 years old with COVID-19, enrolled during active disease. CDR3 amino acids: CASSKGVPTDTQYF. DNA of the CDR3: TGTGCCAGCTCGAAAGGGGTCCCCACAGATACGCAGTATTTT.